The 29 T cell receptor beta chains given below trace back to one sample, sequenced in a study. One entry per CDR3 protein, called by TCRdb with MiXCR from the RT-PCR reads. Among fewer than 800,000 distinct CDR3 sequences listed, 13% to 15% were seen once. The sequenced sample consisted of memory CD4+ T cells from blood. All receptors come from a female donor in good health, serving as a healthy control.

This clonotype appeared many times. The chain has TRBV6-5 and TRBJ2-3; 13 nucleotides align to TRBD2. The junction had 6 bases not matched to a gene; V was cut back by 7 bases and J by 2 bases. Looked up from germline, CDR1 is MNHEY and CDR2 is SVGAGI. The CDR3 covers 16 residues. CDR3 region: CASNPGLAGLTDTQYF. CDR3 sequence (DNA): TGTGCCAGCAATCCGGGACTAGCGGGACTCACAGATACGCAGTATTTT.

In its sample, this clonotype was seen many times. The CDR3 sequence: CASSPLAGVINEQFF. CDR3 DNA sequence: TGTGCCAGCAGCCCTTTAGCGGGAGTGATCAATGAGCAGTTCTTC. J is TRBJ2-1 and V is TRBV12-3 or TRBV12-4; 9 nucleotides align to TRBD2. The trim removed 6 bases at V and 6 bases at J, leaving 9 bases unmatched. The CDR3 totals 15 residues.

The sample holds a few counts of this clonotype. The gene calls are TRBV28 and TRBJ2-5; 7 bases line up with TRBD1. The CDR3 extends over 13 amino acids. J lost 5 bases, V lost 6 bases, and 6 bases had no gene match. Per the germline V gene, CDR1 is MDHEN and CDR2 is SYDVKM. CDR3 in amino acids: CASSTGDRETQYF. CDR3 bases: TGTGCCAGCAGCACAGGGGATAGGGAGACCCAGTACTTC.

Many counts were recorded for this clonotype. The CDR3 nucleotides read TGTGCCAGCAGGGGGAAAAAGCAGTACTTC. Translation: CASRGKKQYF. V usage is TRBV6-4 and J usage is TRBJ2-7; unclear D gene. This CDR3 spans 10 amino acids. The V end lost 6 bases, the J end lost 8 bases, and 8 bases lay between the germline ends. Germline V gene data show CDR1 as MRHNA and CDR2 as SNTAGT.

This clonotype was counted between two and nine times. The chain has TRBV3-1 and TRBJ1-2; a possible D gene is TRBD1 (5 bases). V lost 4 bases to trimming and J lost 5 bases, with 14 bases between them. CDR1 LGHDT and CDR2 YNNKEL come from the germline V gene (reference sequence). The CDR3 has 14 residues. In nucleotides, the CDR3 is TGTGCCAGCAGCCCCTTAACAGGCCAGTATGGCTACACCTTC. Protein product: CASSPLTGQYGYTF.

This clonotype occurred many times. The J gene is TRBJ1-2, the V gene TRBV5-1; 9 positions match TRBD1. With 4 bases clipped from V and 2 bases from J, the junction kept 6 bases outside the gene matches. The germline V gene has CDR1 SGHRS and CDR2 YFSETQ. The CDR3 covers 15 residues. The CDR3 loop reads CASSTGQGPNYGYTF. The CDR3 DNA reads as TGCGCCAGCAGCACCGGACAGGGGCCGAACTATGGCTACACCTTC.

This clonotype was detected only once. This chain connects TRBV2 to TRBJ2-1, with D perhaps matching TRBD2 (6 bases). Germline CDR1 reads SNHLY; CDR2 reads FYNNEI. The CDR3 contains 14 residues. Between the trimmed V and J ends, which lost 7 bases and 7 bases, there was a span of 17 bases. The CDR3, as DNA: TGTGCCAGCAACCGGGACTCCTGGTCGAATGAGCAGTTCTTC. As protein: CASNRDSWSNEQFF. Combining the CDR3 with reference TRBV2 and TRBJ2-1 gives the whole variable domain EPEVTQTPSHQVTQMGQEVILRCVPISNHLYFYWYRQILGQKVEFLVSFYNNEISEKSEIFDDQFSVERPDGSNFTLKIRSTKLEDSAMYFCASNRDSWSNEQFFGPGTRLTVL.

This CDR3 reads CASSYMGPRPSTDTQYF. For the CDR3, the DNA is TGTGCCAGCAGTTACATGGGCCCAAGACCTAGCACAGATACGCAGTATTTT. J is TRBJ2-3 and V is TRBV6-2 or TRBV6-3; D gene unclear. CDR3 length: 17 amino acids. V was trimmed by 2 bases and J by 0 bases, leaving 15 bases between them. Germline V gives CDR1 MNHEY, CDR2 SVGEGT.

At least ten counts were recorded for this clonotype. The gene calls are TRBV6-6 and TRBJ2-7, with 9 bases that match TRBD2. Looked up from germline, CDR1 is MNHNY and CDR2 is SVGAGI (reference sequence). There are 16 residues in the CDR3. J gave up 7 bases and V 0 bases, and 10 bases lay outside the gene matches. This CDR3 is CASSYSNLAGQVEQYF. The DNA for the CDR3 is TGTGCCAGCAGTTACTCGAATCTAGCGGGGCAAGTAGAGCAGTACTTC.

In its sample, this clonotype was seen many times. This chain links TRBV12-3 or TRBV12-4 with TRBJ2-5; TRBD1 might be the D (6 bases). This CDR3 contains 16 residues. V was clipped by 0 bases and J by 2 bases, with 13 bases between them. CDR3: CASSLAAGDTQETQYF. CDR3 DNA: TGTGCCAGCAGTTTAGCCGCCGGGGACACTCAAGAGACCCAGTACTTC.

This clonotype was seen many times. The chain joins TRBV12-3 or TRBV12-4 to TRBJ2-7; a weak D match, TRBD2 (6 bases). With 4 bases removed from V and 5 bases from J, the gap between germline ends came to 18 bases. The CDR3 consists of 15 residues. CDR3 bases: TGTGCCAGCAGTTCCTACGGCGGGGAGCAGGACGAGCAGTACTTC. Translation gives CASSSYGGEQDEQYF.

The chain recombines TRBV6-2 or TRBV6-3 with TRBJ2-2; 8 positions agree with TRBD1. With 1 base clipped from V and 1 base from J, the junction kept 5 bases outside the gene matches. The CDR3 extends over 17 amino acids. Germline-derived CDR1 and CDR2 are MNHEY and SVGEGT. CDR3 DNA: TGTGCCAGCAGTTACTTCCCGGACAGGGTGAACACCGGGGAGCTGTTTTTT. Protein product: CASSYFPDRVNTGELFF.

This clonotype was detected ten times or more. This rearrangement joins TRBV7-2 to TRBJ2-2; weak D call: TRBD1 (6 bases). This CDR3 is 15 amino acids long. Trimming left V 8 bases short and J 0 bases short, with 13 bases between. The germline gives CDR1 SGHTA, CDR2 FQGNSA. CDR3 coding DNA: TGTGCCAGCCCCCGGCGGACAGCGAACACCGGGGAGCTGTTTTTT. Protein sequence: CASPRRTANTGELFF.

This clonotype was seen a few times. The gene calls are TRBV7-2 and TRBJ1-5; TRBD1 matches 7 bases. Germline lookup yields CDR1 SGHTA and CDR2 FQGNSA. The CDR3 spans 15 residues. With 2 bases clipped from V and 5 bases from J, the junction kept 6 bases outside the gene matches. CDR3 residues: CASSLRTGQDQPQHF. The CDR3 coding sequence is TGTGCCAGCAGCTTAAGGACAGGTCAGGATCAGCCCCAGCATTTT.

The table lists this clonotype with a count of one. This chain links TRBV3-1 with TRBJ1-1; D ambiguous. This CDR3 comprises 14 residues. V lost 4 bases and J lost 6, with 15 bases in between. Germline CDR1 is LGHDT and CDR2 is YNNKEL (reference sequence). The CDR3 DNA reads TGTGCCAGCAGCCCCCCCGTTAAGGGCCCTGAAGCTTTCTTT. This encodes CASSPPVKGPEAFF.

This clonotype was seen at least ten times. This chain connects TRBV15 to TRBJ2-3; no reliable D call. Germline loops: CDR1 LNHNV, CDR2 YYDKDF (reference sequence). Trimming cost V 5 bases and J 11 bases, with 14 bases left between them. This CDR3 spans 12 amino acids. In nucleotides, the CDR3 is TGTGCCACCAGCCATATACGTAGTTGGCAGTATTTT. Protein: CATSHIRSWQYF.

This clonotype was counted ten times or more. The CDR3 sequence is CASSLGLALQDTQYF. The CDR3 DNA sequence: TGTGCCAGCAGCTTGGGACTAGCGTTGCAAGATACGCAGTATTTT. The rearrangement joins TRBV5-6 to TRBJ2-3; the match to TRBD2 covers 8 bases. The CDR3 length is 15 residues. V trimming: 0 bases; J trimming: 5 bases; junction bases outside the gene matches: 5. Germline assignment: CDR1 SGHDT and CDR2 YYEEEE. The variable domain in full, with the rest retrieved from reference TRBV5-6 and TRBJ2-3, is DAGVTQSPTHLIKTRGQQVTLRCSPKSGHDTVSWYQQALGQGPQFIFQYYEEEERQRGNFPDRFSGHQFPNYSSELNVNALLLGDSALYLCASSLGLALQDTQYFGPGTRLTVL.

Only a few counts were recorded for this clonotype. The J gene is TRBJ2-2, the V gene TRBV9; D call uncertain. The CDR3 spans 14 residues. V lost 0 bases, J lost 7 bases, and 10 bases lay in between. Germline V gene lookup returns CDR1 SGDLS and CDR2 YYNGEE. CDR3 nucleotide sequence: TGTGCCAGCAGCGTAGGGCCTTCGGACGGGGAGCTGTTTTTT. Translated: CASSVGPSDGELFF.

The chain uses TRBV19 and TRBJ2-7; D is perhaps TRBD1 (5 bases). Per the germline V gene, CDR1 is LNHDA and CDR2 is SQIVND (reference sequence). Trimming pared 4 bases from V and 1 base from J, leaving 11 bases between. The CDR3 is 14 residues long. CDR3 amino acids: CASSTTDRSYEQYF. The CDR3 DNA reads as TGTGCCAGTAGTACGACAGATAGGTCCTACGAGCAGTACTTC.

This clonotype showed up many times. J is TRBJ2-1 and V is TRBV20-1; 7 bases are shared with TRBD1. After removal of 2 bases from V and 8 bases from J, the junction contained 6 bases not matched to a gene. The CDR3 is 13 residues long. Germline V gene data show CDR1 as DFQATT and CDR2 as SNEGSKA (reference sequence). CDR3 sequence (DNA): TGCAGTGCTAGATACCCGGGACAGTATGAGCAGTTCTTC. Its protein is CSARYPGQYEQFF.

The J gene is TRBJ1-5, the V gene TRBV18, with 12 bases matching TRBD1. CDR1 and CDR2 from the germline V gene are KGHSH and LQKENI. Unmatched junction bases numbered 9, after V lost 3 bases and J lost 6 bases. The CDR3 has 17 amino acids. The CDR3 here is CASSPTAGTGGVQPQHF. The CDR3 bases are TGTGCCAGCTCACCTACAGCCGGGACAGGGGGCGTTCAGCCCCAGCATTTT.

This clonotype has a handful of counts. J is TRBJ2-6 and V is TRBV19; 10 bases map to TRBD1. Trimming removed 4 bases from V and 0 bases from J; junction bases left unmatched: 12. CDR1 and CDR2 from the germline V gene are LNHDA and SQIVND (reference sequence). There are 20 residues in the CDR3. CDR3: CASSTQNPGQGFSGANVLTF. Here the CDR3 DNA reads TGTGCCAGTAGTACCCAGAATCCGGGACAGGGGTTCTCTGGGGCCAACGTCCTGACTTTC.

This clonotype was observed a few times. The rearrangement links TRBV12-3 or TRBV12-4 to TRBJ2-7; D might be TRBD2 (6 bases). V lost 3 bases and J 6 bases, leaving 18 bases between the germline ends. The CDR3 is 15 residues long. CDR3 bases: TGTGCCAGCAGTTTTTACTCGACTAGAAGGGGCGAGCAGTACTTC. This encodes CASSFYSTRRGEQYF.

The chain recombines TRBV7-2 with TRBJ1-2; D not certain. Trimming removed 5 bases at V and 8 bases at J, with 12 bases between. CDR1 is SGHTA, CDR2 FQGNSA, per germline. This CDR3 region has 12 residues. The CDR3 protein is CASSHNKRGYTF. The CDR3 DNA reads TGTGCCAGCAGCCATAACAAGAGGGGCTACACCTTC.

The chain has TRBV20-1 and TRBJ2-3, with 13 nucleotides matching TRBD2. The CDR3 has 18 residues. The germline V gene encodes CDR1 DFQATT and CDR2 SNEGSKA (reference sequence). V trimming: 1 base; J trimming: 7 bases; junction bases outside the gene matches: 14. The CDR3 sequence: CSARATSGRLVSGYTQYF. The CDR3 nucleotides read TGCAGTGCTAGAGCGACTAGCGGGAGGTTGGTGTCCGGGTATACGCAGTATTTT.

This sequence joins TRBV18 and TRBJ1-1, with TRBD1 as a possible D gene (6 bases). CDR3 length: 16 amino acids. The germline V and J ends were trimmed by 6 bases and 3 bases, with 20 bases remaining between them. Germline loops: CDR1 KGHSH, CDR2 LQKENI. The CDR3 loop is CASSPNRQVSDTEAFF. DNA for the CDR3: TGTGCCAGCTCGCCCAATCGACAGGTATCGGACACTGAAGCTTTCTTT.

This clonotype was seen more than once but under ten times. The chain joins TRBV7-8 to TRBJ2-7; the D is unclear. CDR1 and CDR2 from the germline V gene are SGHVS and FQNEAQ. This CDR3 comprises 13 residues. The germline V and J ends were trimmed by 5 bases and 4 bases, with 12 bases remaining between them. The CDR3 loop reads CASSPRFIYEQYF. DNA for the CDR3: TGTGCCAGCAGCCCCCGCTTCATATACGAGCAGTACTTC.

This clonotype was found many times. The CDR3 coding sequence is TGCGCCAGCAGCCCAGGAGGGGACAGGGGTGGCTACACCTTC. This translates into CASSPGGDRGGYTF. The chain carries TRBV4-1 and TRBJ1-2; 10 nucleotides match TRBD1. J was trimmed by 7 bases and V by 4 bases; bases with no gene match: 6. The CDR3 spans 14 residues. Germline V gives CDR1 MGHRA, CDR2 YSYEKL.

This clonotype was counted a few times. Written as DNA, the CDR3 is TGTGCCAGCAGCTCATGGGGTTCGGATGAGCAGTTCTTC. Encoded protein: CASSSWGSDEQFF. This chain joins TRBV7-9 and TRBJ2-1; no definite D call. Germline lookup yields CDR1 SEHNR and CDR2 FQNEAQ (reference sequence). Trimming removed 4 bases at V and 8 bases at J, with 12 bases between. The CDR3 totals 13 residues. Combining the CDR3 with reference TRBV7-9 and TRBJ2-1 gives the whole variable domain DTGVSQNPRHKITKRGQNVTFRCDPISEHNRLYWYRQTLGQGPEFLTYFQNEAQLEKSRLLSDRFSAERPKGSFSTLEIQRTEQGDSAMYLCASSSWGSDEQFFGPGTRLTVL.